This TCR beta chain was captured in a study of T cell changes during pregnancy in multiple sclerosis. Generated by immunoSEQ multiplex PCR, the TCRdb table keeps only in-frame clones and is missing some. The repertoire includes 20,000 to 25,000 clones, about 89% of them detected once, and around 0.63% sits in the top ten. With V trimmed by 3 bases and J by 7 bases, 2 bases remained unmatched. This CDR3 is 12 amino acids long. The V gene's germline CDR1 is MDHEN and CDR2 SYDVKM. The input for sequencing was CD4+ T cells from peripheral blood mononuclear cells, taken after pregnancy. The chain recombines TRBV28 with TRBJ2-5; 7 bases fit TRBD1. This clonotype originated in a female donor in good health, enrolled as a control in a pregnancy study. The CDR3 DNA reads TGTGCCAGCAGTTTTCCAGGGGGGACCCAGTACTTC. As protein: CASSFPGGTQYF. Complete variable domain (other parts from reference TRBV28 and TRBJ2-5): DVKVTQSSRYLVKRTGEKVFLECVQDMDHENMFWYRQDPGLGLRLIYFSYDVKMKEKGDIPEGYSVSREKKERFSLILESASTNQTSMYLCASSFPGGTQYFGPGTRLLVL.